This T cell receptor beta chain was recovered during a study of shared T cell receptors in the human thymus (dated by TCRdb to about 2021). Regarding the research as a whole: The study examined how self-reactive, shared T-cell receptor alpha chains are generated in the human thymus.

Library preparation was by the immunoSEQ multiplex PCR assay. TCRdb's version of the immuneACCESS table is confined to in-frame rearrangements and falls short of the full clone set. An unresolved V gene accounts for under half of the shortfall where checked; the remainder is of unknown origin. In all, the sample holds roughly 700,000 clones, and 88% of those were seen once. Of the sample, 0.0095% to 0.013% falls within the top ten clones. Trimming takes 10 bases from V and 7 bases from J, and the germline ends sit 16 bases apart. In the germline V gene, CDR1 corresponds to MNHEY and CDR2 to SVGAGI. The CDR3 starts with the cysteine, ends with the phenylalanine, and has 12 residues. Left in the record is the CDR3 DNA by itself, 36 bases read in frame from the first base. Comments on this clone: Its cognate antigen has yet to be identified. Base qualities were left out, and no much larger clone turns up one base away.

These same data were also listed under a study on human thymus T cells. The second study reports: Donors were immunologically healthy infants undergoing open corrective cardiac surgery for congenital heart defects in Finland. Thymus tissue was obtained as surgical resects removed during corrective cardiac surgery. V and J gene segment usage appeared biased in both thymic and peripheral blood repertoires. According to the related research, thymic TCR repertoires were highly overlapping among unrelated individuals. The study described the TCR alpha and beta repertoires in roughly 8 infant thymus samples and a few matching peripheral blood samples. Donor ages ranging from about 6 to 244 days were recorded, and roughly six male and a couple of female infants were included in the cohort. Thymocytes were released mechanically from tissue and stored at -70 °C as pellets of roughly 9-31 million cells. Genomic DNA was extracted from frozen cell pellets with a QIAsymphony instrument. Using the immunoSEQ multiplex PCR assay, the TCRB and TCRAD loci were amplified from a standardized quantity of quality-controlled genomic DNA. Amplicons spanned the V(D)J region at a length sufficient to cover the CDR3 and identify V and J genes. The commercial immunoSEQ service was used to sequence amplicons on an Illumina platform. Corrections for primer bias and sequencing errors followed previously described methods, while TCRAD and TCRB definitions were based on the IMGT database. Analysis of the repertoires was done with immunoSEQ Analyzer 3.0 and VDJTools and included basic statistics, V/J segment usage, diversity estimates, rarefaction and pairwise overlap. To estimate diversity, the Chao1, ChaoE, Efron-Thisted, Shannon and inverse Simpson indices were applied, and diversity was also estimated on datasets down-sampled to the smallest sample. For repertoire overlap, CDR3 nucleotide sequence, V gene and J gene had to match strictly, and clustering was done by Jaccard-based multidimensional scaling. On average, roughly 810,000 unique TCRB clonotypes were obtained from thymus samples, compared with 75,000 to 90,000 from blood samples.

The sequencing input was thymocytes. The clonotype was recovered from a boy younger than two with a congenital heart defect. Donor details come from another sample of the same person, matched by shared clones. The rearrangement combines TRBV6-5 with TRBJ2-5; tentative D gene TRBD2, with 5 bases matching. The CDR3 is CATQQLGGTQYF. The sequenced DNA: TGTGCCACCCAGCAGCTCGGAGGGACCCAGTACTTC.